This T cell receptor beta chain was documented in a study of long-term antiretroviral therapy in people with HIV. Study-level findings and limits: From the mid-2000s to the late 2010s, blood was obtained, possibly while participants received older ART regimens. HIV repertoires had narrower CDR3 length ranges than controls. There were no data on ART adherence, viral resistance or therapy changes, a gap that limits inferences about post-ART repertoire changes.

HIV-positive participants were all treated in the United States. Survey-level immunoSEQ v3.0 assays were run. Sequencing was performed with immunoSEQ multiplex PCR; in TCRdb, only in-frame clones are kept and a portion is missing. The sample records some 25,000 clones, 85% to 90% being singletons. As for this clone: Its specificity is unknown.

Looked up from germline, CDR1 is LGHNT and CDR2 is FRNRAP. The CDR3 totals 13 residues. With 1 base removed from V and 5 bases from J, the gap between germline ends came to 6 bases. Source: unsorted PBMCs, taken 1.9 years after starting antiretroviral therapy. The gene calls are TRBV12-5 and TRBJ1-5; D not certain. This sequence was found in a woman aged 25 to 39 with HIV. In nucleotides, the CDR3 is TGTGCTAGTGGTTTGGGCAGCCATCAGCCCCAGCATTTT. Amino acid sequence: CASGLGSHQPQHF.